This T cell receptor (beta chain) was retrieved from a study of chemoradiotherapy in HPV16-positive cancers. Study summary: A couple of HPV16-positive patients' cells yielded candidate HPV-specific clones and common motifs.

Libraries were prepared by immunoSEQ multiplex PCR; TCRdb keeps only in-frame clonotypes and omits some of them. Of several thousand clones in the sample, 65% to 85% were seen once. The sequences come from tumor tissue, collected from a patient who underwent chemoradiotherapy. The receptor was isolated from a human donor with HPV-associated anogenital cancer.

This chain's CDR3 is CAWSVLVPEAFF. In DNA form, the CDR3 reads TGTGCCTGGAGTGTACTTGTCCCTGAAGCTTTCTTT. This rearrangement joins TRBV30 to TRBJ1-1; D is ambiguous. V was pared by 0 bases and J by 6 bases, with 8 bases between. Germline CDR1 reads GTSNPN; CDR2 reads SVGIG (reference sequence). The CDR3 is 12 residues long.